The clone carrying this T cell receptor (beta chain) was recorded at least ten times. Its antigen remains unknown. The sample belongs to a study of CD8 T cells in ankylosing spondylitis. In making TCR beta libraries, quantitative 5'-RACE with molecular barcodes was used. TCRdb called the 5' RACE reads again in MiXCR, with one record for every CDR3 protein. The table records around 250,000 distinct CDR3 sequences, over 8.5% of them present only once. Overall study findings and caveats: A TCR beta motif made of 7 to 9 highly homologous variants seemed typical of ankylosing spondylitis blood. As reported, disease-linked clones showed significant enrichment in matched ankylosing spondylitis synovial fluid. CD8+ disease-linked clones were present at relatively low frequencies in blood.

The CDR3 contains 12 residues. Trimming pared 3 bases from V and 2 bases from J, leaving 4 bases between. The sample taken for sequencing was blood, either unsorted or a sorted T cell fraction (not recorded which). The chain employs TRBV12-3 or TRBV12-4 and TRBJ1-2; no reliable D call. The sequence was collected from a male donor with ankylosing spondylitis or in good health (not recorded which). CDR3 sequence reads: CASSLGNYGYTF. CDR3 DNA sequence: TGTGCCAGCAGTTTGGGAAACTATGGCTACACCTTC.